A single sample is the source of the 7 T cell receptor beta chains below, sequenced in a study of cytomegalovirus exposure and HLA in healthy donors. Both 60 Vbeta primers and 13 Jbeta primers went into the PCR. Method: immunoSEQ multiplex PCR; TCRdb's copy keeps in-frame clones and lacks some. The sample consists of 95,000 to 150,000 clones, more than 60% of them appearing once. Material: PBMCs. The receptors come from a woman aged 55-69 years in good health and CMV-seropositive.

The J gene is TRBJ2-5, the V gene TRBV15, with 8 bases lining up with TRBD2. Germline CDR1 is LNHNV and CDR2 is YYDKDF (reference sequence). The J segment lost 2 bases and the V segment lost 1 base, leaving 3 bases of the junction unmatched. The CDR3 loop spans 15 amino acids. CDR3 sequence reads: CATSRAGGRQETQYF. CDR3 DNA: TGTGCCACCAGCAGAGCGGGGGGGCGGCAAGAGACCCAGTACTTC.

This chain links TRBV30 with TRBJ1-2; D gene ambiguous. Germline-derived CDR1 and CDR2 are GTSNPN and SVGIG (reference sequence). The CDR3 has 13 amino acids. The V end was cut by 7 bases, the J end by 7 bases, with 19 bases between. Written as DNA, the CDR3 is TGTGCCTATGCCGGGCCCCGGGCGGGTGGCTACACCTTC. Its translation: CAYAGPRAGGYTF.

Only one count was recorded for this clone. The V and J genes are TRBV6-5 and TRBJ1-2, with D uncertain. Trimming stripped 7 bases from V and 8 bases from J, with 23 bases between. The CDR3 totals 15 residues. Germline CDR1 and CDR2: MNHEY and SVGAGI. CDR3 in amino acids: CASNPSSGRSGGYTF. The CDR3 coding sequence is TGTGCCAGCAATCCTTCTAGTGGACGTTCGGGAGGCTACACCTTC.

The chain is built from TRBV11-3 and TRBJ1-1; D may be TRBD1 (5 bases). V was cut by 0 bases and J by 3 bases, with 5 bases left in between. The CDR3 contains 13 residues. The V gene's germline CDR1 is SGHNT and CDR2 YENEEA. Here the CDR3 DNA reads TGTGCCAGCAGCTTAGAAGGGGACACTGAAGCTTTCTTT. Translation gives CASSLEGDTEAFF.

The chain is built from TRBV6-6 and TRBJ1-1; 8 bases agree with TRBD1. The ends lost 8 bases at V and 0 bases at J; junction bases unmatched: 2. CDR1 and CDR2 (germline): MNHNY, SVGAGI (reference sequence). CDR3 length equals 13 residues. DNA of the CDR3: TGTGCCAGCCGGGACAGGTTGAACACTGAAGCTTTCTTT. The encoded protein is CASRDRLNTEAFF.

J is TRBJ2-5 and V is TRBV29-1, with D tentatively TRBD1 (6 bases). Germline CDR1 SQVTM, CDR2 ANQGSEA. There are 15 residues in the CDR3. V was clipped by 0 bases and J by 2 bases, with 13 bases between them. CDR3 sequence: CSVEDMTGLQETQYF. CDR3 nucleotide sequence: TGCAGCGTTGAAGATATGACAGGATTACAAGAGACCCAGTACTTC.

V and J are TRBV15 and TRBJ1-2; TRBD1 might be the D (6 bases). Germline V gives CDR1 LNHNV, CDR2 YYDKDF (reference sequence). This CDR3 is built from 15 residues. V was pared by 1 base and J by 5 bases, with 14 bases between. The chain's CDR3 is CATSRVAGQGYGYTF. CDR3 nucleotide sequence: TGTGCCACCAGCAGAGTGGCAGGGCAGGGGTATGGCTACACCTTC.